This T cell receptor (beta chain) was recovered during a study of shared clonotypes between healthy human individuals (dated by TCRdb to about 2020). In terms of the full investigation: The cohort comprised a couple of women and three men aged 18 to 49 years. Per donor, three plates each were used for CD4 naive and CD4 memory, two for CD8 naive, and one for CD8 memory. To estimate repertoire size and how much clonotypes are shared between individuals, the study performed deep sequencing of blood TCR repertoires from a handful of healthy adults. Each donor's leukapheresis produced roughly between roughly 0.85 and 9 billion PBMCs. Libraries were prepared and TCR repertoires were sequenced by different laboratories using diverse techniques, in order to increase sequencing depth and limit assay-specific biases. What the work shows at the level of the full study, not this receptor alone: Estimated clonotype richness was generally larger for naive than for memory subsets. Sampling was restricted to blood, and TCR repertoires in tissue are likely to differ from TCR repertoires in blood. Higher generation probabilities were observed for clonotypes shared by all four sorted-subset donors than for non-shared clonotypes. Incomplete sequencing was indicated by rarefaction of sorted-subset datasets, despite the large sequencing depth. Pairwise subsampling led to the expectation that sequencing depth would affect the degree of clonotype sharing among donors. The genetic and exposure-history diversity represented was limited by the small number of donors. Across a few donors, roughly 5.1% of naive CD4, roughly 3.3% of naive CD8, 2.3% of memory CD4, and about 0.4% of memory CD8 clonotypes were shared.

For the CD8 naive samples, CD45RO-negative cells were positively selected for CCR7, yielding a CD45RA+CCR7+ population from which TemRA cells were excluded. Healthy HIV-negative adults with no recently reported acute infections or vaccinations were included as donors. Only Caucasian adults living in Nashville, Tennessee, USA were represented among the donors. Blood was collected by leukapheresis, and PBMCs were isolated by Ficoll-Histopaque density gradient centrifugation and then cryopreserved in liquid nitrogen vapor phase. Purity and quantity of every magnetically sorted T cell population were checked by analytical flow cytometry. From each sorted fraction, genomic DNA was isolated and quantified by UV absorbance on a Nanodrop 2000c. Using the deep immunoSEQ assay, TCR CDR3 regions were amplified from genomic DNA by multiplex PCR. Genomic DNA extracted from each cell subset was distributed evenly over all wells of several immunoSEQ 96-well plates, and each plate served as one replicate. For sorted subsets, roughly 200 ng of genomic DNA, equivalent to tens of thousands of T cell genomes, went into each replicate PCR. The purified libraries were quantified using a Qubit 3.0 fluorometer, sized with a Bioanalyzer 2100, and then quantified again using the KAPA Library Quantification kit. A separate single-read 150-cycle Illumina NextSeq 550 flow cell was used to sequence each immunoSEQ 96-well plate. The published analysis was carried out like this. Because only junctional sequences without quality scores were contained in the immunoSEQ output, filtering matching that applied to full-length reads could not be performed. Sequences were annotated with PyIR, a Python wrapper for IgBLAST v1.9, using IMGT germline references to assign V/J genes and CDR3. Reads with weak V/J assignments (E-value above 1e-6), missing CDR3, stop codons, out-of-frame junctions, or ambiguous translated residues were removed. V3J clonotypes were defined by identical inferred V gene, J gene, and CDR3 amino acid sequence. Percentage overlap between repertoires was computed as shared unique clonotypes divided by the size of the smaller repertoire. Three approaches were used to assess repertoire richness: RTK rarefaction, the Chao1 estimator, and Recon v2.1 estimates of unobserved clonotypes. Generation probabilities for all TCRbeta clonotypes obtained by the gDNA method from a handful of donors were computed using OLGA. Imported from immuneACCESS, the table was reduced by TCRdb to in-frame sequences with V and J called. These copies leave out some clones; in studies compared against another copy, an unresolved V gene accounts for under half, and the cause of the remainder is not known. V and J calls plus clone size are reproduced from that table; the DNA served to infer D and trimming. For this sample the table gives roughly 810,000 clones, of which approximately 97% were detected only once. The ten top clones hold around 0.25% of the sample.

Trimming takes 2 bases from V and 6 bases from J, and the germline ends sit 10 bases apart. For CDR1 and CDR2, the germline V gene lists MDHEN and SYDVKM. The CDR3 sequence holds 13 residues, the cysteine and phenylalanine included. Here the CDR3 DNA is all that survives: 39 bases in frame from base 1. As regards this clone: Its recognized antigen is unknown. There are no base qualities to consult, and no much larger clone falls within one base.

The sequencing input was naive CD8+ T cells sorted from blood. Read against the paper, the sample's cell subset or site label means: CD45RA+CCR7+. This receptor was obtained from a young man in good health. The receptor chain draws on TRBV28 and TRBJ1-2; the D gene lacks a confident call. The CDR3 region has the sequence CASSLGQTDGYTF. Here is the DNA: TGTGCCAGCAGTTTAGGGCAGACCGATGGCTACACCTTC.